The entry that follows covers one TCR beta chain sequence. Its antigen is not known. The PCR employed 60 Vbeta primers together with 13 Jbeta primers. TCRdb's table, derived via immunoSEQ multiplex PCR, lists solely in-frame clones and lacks some. The sample gives some 140,000 clones, over 75% of which show up once; 8.8% is in the top ten. These data originate in a study of cytomegalovirus exposure and HLA in healthy donors. Germline CDR1 MNHNS, CDR2 SASEGT. The CDR3 covers 15 residues. J gave up 3 bases and V 7 bases, and 6 bases lay outside the gene matches. Study outcomes and limitations: Later on, an analysis tied approximately 17,000 TCR beta sequences to HLA alleles at 0.05 false discovery rate.

Sequencing was done on a sample of PBMCs. The gene calls are TRBV6-1 and TRBJ2-5; TRBD1 matches at 12 bases. The source is a woman between 45 and 65 years old in good health and CMV-seropositive. The CDR3 region has the DNA TGTGCCAGCAATCCCGGGACAGGGGGCGAAGAGACCCAGTACTTC. Translated: CASNPGTGGEETQYF.